This T cell receptor (beta chain) appears in the sequencing data of a study of T cell repertoires in cytomegalovirus infection (dated by TCRdb to the late 2010s). Context from the whole study: Because public TCR beta signatures pointed to carriage of CMV infection together with the matching HLA type, the HLA type of each donor mattered for the analysis.

The V end loses 3 bases and the J end loses 3 bases, and a stretch of 18 bases separates them. From the cysteine through the phenylalanine, the CDR3 covers 16 amino acids. CDR3 DNA only is kept here, 48 bases in frame from base 1. CDR1 and CDR2 are read off the germline V gene (reference sequence) as DFQATT and SNEGSKA. Paper-wide results and their limitations: In both this cohort and an independent roughly 350-donor cohort, the cumulative frequency of public TCR beta family members distinguished carriers of CMV infection plus the relevant HLA type. The ex vivo response was dominated by HLA-C-restricted CMV-specific TCR beta clonotypes, which also provided the single most frequent clonotype in two of eight donors.

As for this clonotype: Its recognized antigen is unknown. Within one base of it there is no much larger clone, and no base qualities were kept.

Sequencing took place on an Illumina HiSeq 1500. TCRdb itself trimmed the public reads at Q25 with fastp, ran MiXCR and retained productive beta chains. Duplicate CDR3 protein sequences are folded into a single record with the most common DNA and genes. The sample has hundreds of thousands of distinct CDR3 sequences on record, around 24% of them singletons. In total, the top ten clones hold 6.5% to 10% of the sample. The chain couples TRBV20-1 to TRBJ1-5, with the identity of the D gene unclear. The source material was CD8+ T cells from PBMCs. This TCR was recovered from a human donor in good health (CMV status not recorded). Some clones in this sample may be carry-over from other donors' samples. The bases read TGCAGTGCTAGTACCAGCGGACTCTCAGTCAATCAGCCCCAGCATTTT. Translation gives CSASTSGLSVNQPQHF.